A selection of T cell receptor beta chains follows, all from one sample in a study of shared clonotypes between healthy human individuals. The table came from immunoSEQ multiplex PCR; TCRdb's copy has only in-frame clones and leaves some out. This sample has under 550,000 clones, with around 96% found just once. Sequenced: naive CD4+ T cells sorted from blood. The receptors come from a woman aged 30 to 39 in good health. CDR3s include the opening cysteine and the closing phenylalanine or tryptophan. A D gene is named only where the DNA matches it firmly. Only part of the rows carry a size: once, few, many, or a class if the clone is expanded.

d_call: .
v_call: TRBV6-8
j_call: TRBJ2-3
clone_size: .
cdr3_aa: CANGQRHNTDTQYF

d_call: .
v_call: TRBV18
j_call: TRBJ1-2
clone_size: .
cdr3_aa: CASSPSEVNYGYTF

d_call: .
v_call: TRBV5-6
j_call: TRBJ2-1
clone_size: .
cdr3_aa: CASSFRSTGVINEQFF

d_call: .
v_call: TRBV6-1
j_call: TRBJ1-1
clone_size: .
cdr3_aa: CASRSPSNTEAFF

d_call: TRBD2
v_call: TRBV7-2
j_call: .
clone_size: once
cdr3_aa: CASALLAGVPNEQYF

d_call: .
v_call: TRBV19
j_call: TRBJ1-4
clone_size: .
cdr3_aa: CASSIGQRAFNEKLFF

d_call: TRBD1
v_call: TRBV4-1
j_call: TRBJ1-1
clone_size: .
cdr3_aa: CASSQVGTGGGLGTEAFF

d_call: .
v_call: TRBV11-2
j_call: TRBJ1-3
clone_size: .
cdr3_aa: CASSSQGSGNTIYF

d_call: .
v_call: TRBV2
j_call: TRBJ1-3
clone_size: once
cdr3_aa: CASRDPVRGGKGNTIYF

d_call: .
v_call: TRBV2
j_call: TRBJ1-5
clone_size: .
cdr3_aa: CASSEGSNQPQHF

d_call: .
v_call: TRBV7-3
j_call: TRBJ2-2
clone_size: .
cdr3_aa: CASSPDRVGTGELFF

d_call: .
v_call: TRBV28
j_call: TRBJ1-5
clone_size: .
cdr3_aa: CASTLGFYQPQHF

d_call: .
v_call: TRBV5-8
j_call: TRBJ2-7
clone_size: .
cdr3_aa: CASSSWGGTYEQYF

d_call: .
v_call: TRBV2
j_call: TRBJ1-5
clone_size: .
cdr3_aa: CASSELTTYSNQPQHF

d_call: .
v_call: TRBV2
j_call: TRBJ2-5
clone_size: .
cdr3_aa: CASRATRPSRWQETQYF

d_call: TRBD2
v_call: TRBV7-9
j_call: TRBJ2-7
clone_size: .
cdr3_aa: CASSHSWASGYTYEQYF

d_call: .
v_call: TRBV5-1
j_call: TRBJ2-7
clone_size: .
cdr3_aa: CASTYSSRAYEQYF

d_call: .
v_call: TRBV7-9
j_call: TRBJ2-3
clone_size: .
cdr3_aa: CASSFTGRTDTQYF

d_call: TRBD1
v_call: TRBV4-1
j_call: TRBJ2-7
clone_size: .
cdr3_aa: CASSLNPHRDRPLEQYF

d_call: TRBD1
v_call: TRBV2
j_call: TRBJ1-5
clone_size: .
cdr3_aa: CASLGTGAQPQHF

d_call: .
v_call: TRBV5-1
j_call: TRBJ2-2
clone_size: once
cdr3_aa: CASSASGTSNTGELFF

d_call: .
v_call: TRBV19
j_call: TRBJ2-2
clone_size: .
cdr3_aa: CASSIDRTSGELFF

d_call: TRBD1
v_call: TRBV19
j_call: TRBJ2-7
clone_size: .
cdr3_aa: CASSRTGTGGHEQYF

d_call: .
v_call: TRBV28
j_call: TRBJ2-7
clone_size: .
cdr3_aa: CASSFQIYEQYF

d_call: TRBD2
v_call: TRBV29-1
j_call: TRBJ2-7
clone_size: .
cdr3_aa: CSVSGTSGRVEQYF

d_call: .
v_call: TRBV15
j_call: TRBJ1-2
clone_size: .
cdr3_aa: CATSRDLRVDGYTF

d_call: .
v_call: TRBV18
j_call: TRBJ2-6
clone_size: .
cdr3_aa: CASSPRTPNPSGANVLTF

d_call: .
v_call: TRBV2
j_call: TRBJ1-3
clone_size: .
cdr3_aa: CASSEWGRGGNTIYF

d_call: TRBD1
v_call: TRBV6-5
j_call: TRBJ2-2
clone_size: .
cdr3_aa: CATGTGNTGELFF

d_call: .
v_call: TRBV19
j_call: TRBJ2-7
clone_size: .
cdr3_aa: CASSRQEPYEQYF

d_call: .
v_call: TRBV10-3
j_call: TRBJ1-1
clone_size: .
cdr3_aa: CAISETGRTEAFF

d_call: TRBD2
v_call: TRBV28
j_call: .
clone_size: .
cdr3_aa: CASRPSGSYYEQYF

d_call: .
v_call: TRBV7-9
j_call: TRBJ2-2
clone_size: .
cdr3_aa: CASSLRWASEYTGELFF

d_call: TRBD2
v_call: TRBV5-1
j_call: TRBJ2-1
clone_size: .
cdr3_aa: CASSVIAGSSYNEQFF

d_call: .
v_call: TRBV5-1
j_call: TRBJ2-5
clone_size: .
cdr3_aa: CASSLLTGQETQYF

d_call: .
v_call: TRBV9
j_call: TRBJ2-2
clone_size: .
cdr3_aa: CASSVGLANTGELFF

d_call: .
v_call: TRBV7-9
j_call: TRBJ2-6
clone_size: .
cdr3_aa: CASTRRGRAGANVLTF

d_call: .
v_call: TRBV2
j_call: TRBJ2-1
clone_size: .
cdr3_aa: CASSVEESSYNEQFF

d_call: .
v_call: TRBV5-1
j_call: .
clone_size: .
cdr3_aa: CASSLTNTPYEQYF

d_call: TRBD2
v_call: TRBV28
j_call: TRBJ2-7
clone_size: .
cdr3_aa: CASSLLAGGRYEQYF